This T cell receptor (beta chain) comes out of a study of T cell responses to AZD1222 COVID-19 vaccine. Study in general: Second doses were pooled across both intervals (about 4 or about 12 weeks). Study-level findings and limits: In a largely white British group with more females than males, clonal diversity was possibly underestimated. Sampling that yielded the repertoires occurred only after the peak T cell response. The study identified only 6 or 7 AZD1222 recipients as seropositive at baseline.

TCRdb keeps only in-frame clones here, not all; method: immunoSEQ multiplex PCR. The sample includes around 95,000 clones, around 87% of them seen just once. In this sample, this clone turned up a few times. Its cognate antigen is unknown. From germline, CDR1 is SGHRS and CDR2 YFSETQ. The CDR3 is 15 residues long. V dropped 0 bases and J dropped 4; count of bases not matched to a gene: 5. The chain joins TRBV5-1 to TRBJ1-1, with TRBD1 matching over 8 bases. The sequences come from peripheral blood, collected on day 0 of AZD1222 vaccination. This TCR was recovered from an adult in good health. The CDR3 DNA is TGCGCCAGCAGCTTGGAGGCGACAGGGGTCACTGAAGCTTTCTTT. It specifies CASSLEATGVTEAFF.